The 27 T cell receptor beta chains below come from one sample, sequenced in a study of blood T cell repertoires in COVID-19. Only in-frame clones appear in the TCRdb table, and some are missing; sequencing was by immunoSEQ multiplex PCR. The sample lists about 75,000 clones; more than 75% were seen once. The sequenced sample consisted of peripheral blood. The receptors shown here come from a human donor in a cohort sampled during active COVID-19.

This sequence joins TRBV28 and TRBJ1-1; perhaps TRBD1 as D (6 bases). With 7 bases removed from V and 1 base from J, the gap between germline ends came to 16 bases. CDR1 is MDHEN, CDR2 SYDVKM, per germline. The CDR3 loop spans 15 amino acids. The CDR3 region has the DNA TGTGCCAGCACCTTCCACGGGACACCGAACACTGAAGCTTTCTTT. Protein: CASTFHGTPNTEAFF.

The chain uses TRBV28 and TRBJ1-1; D ambiguous. V lost 5 bases, J lost 9 bases, and 16 bases lay in between. In germline, CDR1 is MDHEN, CDR2 SYDVKM. CDR3 size: 13 residues. The CDR3 spells CASSTISGAKAFF. In DNA, the CDR3 is TGTGCCAGCAGTACAATCTCGGGTGCTAAAGCTTTCTTT.

This clone was seen a single time. V gene TRBV9 combines with J gene TRBJ2-1; 11 nucleotides align to TRBD2. The trim removed 4 bases at V and 5 bases at J, leaving 8 bases unmatched. The germline CDR1 and CDR2 sequences are SGDLS and YYNGEE. CDR3 size: 16 residues. CDR3 bases: TGTGCCAGCAGCCCAACCGGGACTAGCGGCCACAATGAGCAGTTCTTC. Amino acid sequence: CASSPTGTSGHNEQFF.

CDR3 sequence: CASSHRGPDEQYF. CDR3 coding DNA: TGTGCCAGCTCACATCGCGGCCCGGACGAGCAGTACTTC. This chain joins TRBV18 and TRBJ2-7; no reliable D call. CDR1 KGHSH and CDR2 LQKENI come from the germline V gene. The CDR3 runs 13 residues. V was cut by 4 bases and J by 5 bases, with 12 bases left in between.

This chain joins TRBV11-2 and TRBJ2-1; a weak D match, TRBD2 (5 bases). This CDR3 is built from 14 residues. Germline-derived CDR1 and CDR2 are SGHAT and FQNNGV. V dropped 5 bases and J dropped 2 bases, with 10 bases sitting between them. The CDR3 bases are TGTGCCAGCAGCCCTAGCCGCACCTACAATGAGCAGTTCTTC. Translation gives CASSPSRTYNEQFF. The full variable domain, with the rest looked up from reference TRBV11-2 and TRBJ2-1, is EAGVAQSPRYKIIEKRQSVAFWCNPISGHATLYWYQQILGQGPKLLIQFQNNGVVDDSQLPKDRFSAERLKGVDSTLKIQPAKLEDSAVYLCASSPSRTYNEQFFGPGTRLTVL.

This clone showed up just once. The chain joins TRBV6-2 or TRBV6-3 to TRBJ2-5; TRBD2 matches 8 bases. The CDR3 sequence is 13 residues long. V lost 6 bases and J lost 7; bases outside the gene matches: 7. The V gene's germline CDR1 is MNHEY and CDR2 SVGEGT. CDR3 sequence: CASSDQSGGTQYF. CDR3 nucleotide sequence: TGTGCCAGCAGCGACCAAAGCGGGGGGACCCAGTACTTC.

V usage is TRBV7-6 and J usage is TRBJ2-1, with 15 nucleotides matching TRBD2. The ends lost 1 base at V and 7 bases at J; junction bases unmatched: 14. Germline loops: CDR1 SGHVS, CDR2 FNYEAQ. The CDR3 runs 20 residues. As DNA, the CDR3 is TGTGCCAGCAGCTTAGGGACTAGCGGGAGGGCCTCCTCCAAGAGAAATGAGCAGTTCTTC. Amino acids: CASSLGTSGRASSKRNEQFF.

This clone was counted between two and nine times. This chain connects TRBV5-1 to TRBJ1-2; TRBD1 is a possible D gene (5 bases). CDR1 and CDR2 (germline): SGHRS, YFSETQ. Trimming removed 4 bases from V and 1 base from J, with 17 bases in between. This CDR3 comprises 16 residues. This CDR3 reads CASSPSPGGINYGYTF. CDR3 DNA sequence: TGCGCCAGCAGCCCATCCCCGGGGGGGATTAACTATGGCTACACCTTC.

This clone appeared a single time. The chain is built from TRBV6-5 and TRBJ2-7; D might be TRBD1 (7 bases). The V and J ends lost 5 bases and 6 bases respectively, with 17 bases between them. CDR1 is MNHEY, CDR2 SVGAGI, per germline. The CDR3 is 14 amino acids. The CDR3 protein is CASSLQGTGGEQYF. CDR3 DNA sequence: TGTGCCAGCAGTCTACAGGGGACTGGCGGCGAGCAGTACTTC.

The gene calls are TRBV7-2 and TRBJ1-4; D remains ambiguous. Germline lookup yields CDR1 SGHTA and CDR2 FQGNSA. The CDR3 length is 14 residues. The V gene lost 5 bases and the J gene lost 5 bases, with 12 bases spanning the gap. CDR3 loop: CASSHYGVNEKLFF. CDR3 nucleotides: TGTGCCAGCAGCCACTACGGTGTGAATGAAAAACTGTTTTTT.

The chain joins TRBV7-2 to TRBJ2-7; 10 bases are shared with TRBD1. Germline trimming cut 3 bases from V and 1 base from J; bases unmatched to any gene: 0. The CDR3 has 14 amino acids. CDR1 and CDR2 from the germline V gene are SGHTA and FQGNSA. CDR3 amino acids: CASSLDRGSYEQYF. The CDR3 DNA is TGTGCCAGCAGCTTGGACAGGGGGTCCTACGAGCAGTACTTC.

The V gene is TRBV2, the J gene TRBJ1-1, with no clear D. Germline V gene lookup returns CDR1 SNHLY and CDR2 FYNNEI. Trimming pared 10 bases from V and 2 bases from J, leaving 17 bases between. CDR3 length: 14 residues. CDR3 sequence (DNA): TGTGCCACGCAGACGGTGGGTAGCAACACTGAAGCTTTCTTT. Translated: CATQTVGSNTEAFF.

The chain joins TRBV2 to TRBJ1-4, with D unresolved. This CDR3 is 14 amino acids long. Germline CDR1 SNHLY, CDR2 FYNNEI. V shed 5 bases and J shed 2 bases, with 9 bases lying between them. CDR3 sequence: CASSFGLTNEKLFF. CDR3 DNA sequence: TGTGCCAGCAGTTTCGGGTTGACTAATGAAAAACTGTTTTTT.

The rearrangement links TRBV18 to TRBJ2-7; 10 bases fit TRBD1. V lost 0 bases and J lost 3; bases outside the gene matches: 5. This CDR3 has 16 amino acids. The germline V gene has CDR1 KGHSH and CDR2 LQKENI. The CDR3 DNA is TGTGCCAGCTCACCACCGGGACAGGGGAGGGGCTACGAGCAGTACTTC. This sequence encodes CASSPPGQGRGYEQYF.

The chain has TRBV21-1 and TRBJ1-2. TRBV21-1 is recorded as a pseudogene. The CDR3 has 15 residues. The CDR3: CASSKVEGRRYGYTF. The CDR3 nucleotides are TGTGCCAGCAGCAAAGTGGAGGGGCGGAGGTATGGCTACACCTTC.

The chain employs TRBV5-5 and TRBJ1-5, with D possibly matching TRBD1 (6 bases). V shed 4 bases and J shed 0 bases, with 26 bases lying between them. The V gene's germline CDR1 is SGHKS and CDR2 YYEKEE (reference sequence). The CDR3 totals 20 residues. The CDR3 region is CASSKAPGHTIRDSNQPQHF. The DNA for the CDR3 is TGTGCCAGCAGCAAAGCGCCGGGACACACAATTAGAGATAGCAATCAGCCCCAGCATTTT.

This clone was seen a single time. This CDR3 reads CASSPTGLPNEQFF. CDR3 coding DNA: TGTGCCAGCAGCCCAACGGGACTCCCCAATGAGCAGTTCTTC. The chain is built from TRBV3-1 (or the pseudogene TRBV3-2) and TRBJ2-1, with a weak D call TRBD2 (6 bases). Trimming took off 4 bases at V and 6 bases at J, with 13 bases between the two ends. The CDR3 covers 14 residues. CDR1 and CDR2 from the germline V gene are LGHDT and YNNKEL (reference sequence).

The chain's CDR3 is CASSPAGQGSNGYTF. CDR3 bases: TGTGCCAGCAGCCCGGCGGGACAGGGATCGAATGGCTACACCTTC. The V gene is TRBV5-6, the J gene TRBJ1-2, with TRBD1 matching over 9 bases. With V trimmed by 4 bases and J by 6 bases, 10 bases remained unmatched. This CDR3 spans 15 amino acids. Germline CDR1 and CDR2: SGHDT and YYEEEE. The whole variable domain, remainder taken from reference TRBV5-6 and TRBJ1-2, is DAGVTQSPTHLIKTRGQQVTLRCSPKSGHDTVSWYQQALGQGPQFIFQYYEEEERQRGNFPDRFSGHQFPNYSSELNVNALLLGDSALYLCASSPAGQGSNGYTFGSGTRLTVV.

This clone was observed a single time. The rearrangement joins TRBV28 to TRBJ2-1; TRBD2 might be the D (5 bases). Germline-derived CDR1 and CDR2 are MDHEN and SYDVKM. The CDR3 totals 14 residues. V lost 6 bases, J lost 4 bases, and 13 bases lay in between. CDR3 protein: CASSLEGTYNEQFF. The CDR3 nucleotides read TGTGCCAGCAGCCTTGAGGGAACGTACAATGAGCAGTTCTTC.

The V and J genes are TRBV7-9 and TRBJ2-1, with D unclear. This CDR3 contains 15 residues. V was cut by 4 bases and J by 0 bases, with 10 bases left in between. Germline V gene data show CDR1 as SEHNR and CDR2 as FQNEAQ (reference sequence). The CDR3 is CASSSLKASYNEQFF. Here the CDR3 DNA reads TGTGCCAGCAGCTCCCTTAAAGCCTCCTACAATGAGCAGTTCTTC.

This clone came up a few times. The V call is TRBV19, the J call TRBJ1-5; 8 nucleotides line up with TRBD1. J lost 2 bases, V lost 6 bases, and 3 bases had no gene match. There are 14 residues in the CDR3. The germline V gene has CDR1 LNHDA and CDR2 SQIVND (reference sequence). Here the CDR3 reads CASSDRGGNQPQHF. The DNA of the CDR3 is TGTGCCAGTAGCGACAGGGGCGGCAATCAGCCCCAGCATTTT.

The rearrangement links TRBV18 to TRBJ1-3; TRBD1 agrees at 7 bases. This CDR3 comprises 14 residues. V shed 3 bases, J shed 8 bases, and the junction held 7 bases outside the gene matches. Germline CDR1 reads KGHSH; CDR2 reads LQKENI. CDR3 coding DNA: TGTGCCAGCTCACCCATGGACAGGATTGACACCATATATTTT. Its protein product is CASSPMDRIDTIYF.

The rearrangement links TRBV5-1 to TRBJ2-3, with 13 bases lining up with TRBD2. J was trimmed by 0 bases and V by 4 bases; bases with no gene match: 8. The CDR3 runs to 18 residues. Germline loops: CDR1 SGHRS, CDR2 YFSETQ. CDR3 in DNA: TGCGCCAGCAGCGGCGGTGGGACTAGCGGGACAAGCACAGATACGCAGTATTTT. Its translation: CASSGGGTSGTSTDTQYF.

The chain links TRBV7-6 to TRBJ2-6; 8 bases fit TRBD1. This CDR3 has 20 amino acids. With 0 bases clipped from V and 2 bases from J, the junction kept 12 bases outside the gene matches. From germline, CDR1 is SGHVS and CDR2 FNYEAQ. The CDR3 loop is CASSLAWQGAGSAGANVLTF. The CDR3 DNA reads as TGTGCCAGCAGCTTAGCGTGGCAGGGGGCAGGATCGGCTGGGGCCAACGTCCTGACTTTC.

This chain joins TRBV7-2 and TRBJ1-6; tentative D call: TRBD1 (5 bases). Trimming removed 7 bases from V and 9 bases from J, with 19 bases in between. There are 15 residues in the CDR3. Germline CDR1 reads SGHTA; CDR2 reads FQGNSA. DNA for the CDR3: TGTGCCAGCACCCAGGCGGGAGGGGATGGTTCACCCCTCCACTTT. Translation: CASTQAGGDGSPLHF.

This chain links TRBV7-6 with TRBJ1-4; D may be TRBD1 (5 bases). V lost 6 bases to trimming and J lost 3 bases, with 20 bases between them. Germline lookup yields CDR1 SGHVS and CDR2 FNYEAQ. This CDR3 has 17 residues. CDR3 nucleotide sequence: TGTGCCAGCAGTCCAAGCTCCAGGGCCCGTCCTAATGAAAAACTGTTTTTT. This encodes CASSPSSRARPNEKLFF.

V and J are TRBV5-1 and TRBJ2-7, with TRBD2 matching 10 bases. The CDR3 is 17 residues long. From germline, CDR1 is SGHRS and CDR2 YFSETQ. The V and J ends lost 0 bases and 3 bases, in that order; junction bases with no gene match: 9. CDR3 in DNA: TGCGCCAGCAGCTTGGTCCTAGCGGGAGACTACTACTACGAGCAGTACTTC. It translates to CASSLVLAGDYYYEQYF.